This TCR beta chain emerged from a study of response to subunit inactivated influenza vaccine. General observations from the study: Authors suggested each seasonal flu vaccination may recruit only limited numbers of new T cells.

Points on this clonotype: Antigen unknown.

TCRdb called the RT-PCR reads again in MiXCR, with one record for every CDR3 protein. Of more than 200,000 distinct CDR3 sequences in the sample, 12% are singletons; the top ten hold 7.5% to 10%. The source of this sequence is a man aged 45 to 65 who received an inactivated influenza vaccine. The source material was non-naive T cells sorted from PBMCs, sampled approximately 15 days before vaccination.

CDR3 residues: CASSLGLAGGRHNEQFF. CDR3 in DNA: TGCGCCAGCAGCCTGGGACTAGCGGGGGGGCGACACAATGAGCAGTTCTTC. V gene TRBV4-1 combines with J gene TRBJ2-1; 16 nucleotides align to TRBD2. The V gene's germline CDR1 is MGHRA and CDR2 YSYEKL. V gave up 4 bases and J gave up 5 bases; unmatched junction bases: 5. The CDR3 has 17 amino acids.